The clone carrying this TCR beta chain was counted once. What it binds is not known. Since no conserved phenylalanine or tryptophan closes the CDR3, a read error is the likely cause. This specimen belongs to a study of blood T cells in healthy people across ages. Study-wide findings and caveats: In the absence of known donor CMV status, changes in expanded clonotypes were possibly confounded.

Drawn from each donor were around 10 milliliters of peripheral blood. The junction had 8 bases not matched to a gene; V was cut back by 4 bases and J by 4 bases. CDR1 DFQATT and CDR2 SNEGSKA come from the germline V gene (reference sequence). This CDR3 is 14 amino acids long. Primers used in a second PCR of about 6 to 11 cycles were a sample-barcoded 5' primer and a J-beta primer mix. TCRdb re-called the 5' RACE reads with MiXCR, one entry per CDR3 protein. The sample lists about 680,000 distinct CDR3 sequences, about 52% occurring once. V usage is TRBV20-1 and J usage is TRBJ2-7; 9 bases are shared with TRBD1. The sequenced sample was blood. The clonotype was recovered from a woman between 55 and 75 years old in good health. Here the CDR3 DNA reads TGCAGTGCTATACCCGACAGGGGGTTTTACGAGCAGTACCTC. As protein: CSAIPDRGFYEQYL.